Shown below are 22 T cell receptor beta chains from a single sample sequenced in a study of T cell responses to AZD1222 COVID-19 vaccine. Profiling relied on immunoSEQ multiplex PCR, and the TCRdb table lists in-frame clones only, not all of them. The sample holds around 180,000 clones, more than 80% seen once. Sequences were derived from peripheral blood, sampled on day 0 of AZD1222 vaccination. The receptors stem from an adult in good health.

The V gene is TRBV5-4, the J gene TRBJ2-7, with TRBD1 as a possible D gene (5 bases). The V end lost 4 bases, the J end lost 1 base, and 15 bases lay between the germline ends. This CDR3 contains 15 residues. The germline gives CDR1 SGHNT, CDR2 YYREEE (reference sequence). In DNA, the CDR3 is TGTGCCAGCAGCATGGGCTTGGGGCCTTCCTACGAGCAGTACGTC. Translating gives CASSMGLGPSYEQYV.

The CDR3, as DNA: TGTGCCAGCAGCCCCGGACAGGGGGCTGCCGGGGAGCTGTTTTTT. The encoded protein is CASSPGQGAAGELFF. The genes are TRBV11-3 and TRBJ2-2, with 11 bases lining up with TRBD1. V shed 5 bases, J shed 6 bases, and the junction held 5 bases outside the gene matches. Germline V gene data show CDR1 as SGHNT and CDR2 as YENEEA. There are 15 residues in the CDR3.

The chain couples TRBV12-5 to TRBJ2-3; D possibly corresponds to TRBD1 (6 bases). CDR1 and CDR2 from the germline V gene are LGHNT and FRNRAP. V lost 1 base to trimming and J lost 6 bases, with 14 bases between them. The CDR3 has 15 residues. CDR3: CASGLGQGIGDTQYF. The CDR3 nucleotides read TGTGCTAGTGGTTTGGGGCAGGGGATCGGGGATACGCAGTATTTT. The variable domain in full, completed from reference TRBV12-5 and TRBJ2-3, reads DARVTQTPRHKVTEMGQEVTMRCQPILGHNTVFWYRQTMMQGLELLAYFRNRAPLDDSGMPKDRFSAEMPDATLATLKIQPSEPRDSAVYFCASGLGQGIGDTQYFGPGTRLTVL.

V and J are TRBV5-6 and TRBJ2-3, with D possibly matching TRBD1 (5 bases). CDR1 and CDR2 from the germline V gene are SGHDT and YYEEEE. The CDR3 consists of 12 residues. V was cut by 3 bases and J by 4 bases, with 6 bases left in between. CDR3 amino acids: CASSSGSDTQYF. Here the CDR3 DNA reads TGTGCCAGCAGCTCAGGGTCAGATACGCAGTATTTT.

J is TRBJ1-1 and V is TRBV28; D possibly corresponds to TRBD1 (5 bases). The germline CDR1 and CDR2 sequences are MDHEN and SYDVKM. Trimming removed 5 bases at V and 2 bases at J, with 12 bases between. The CDR3 sequence is 14 residues long. The CDR3 is CASSTLGPNTEAFF. CDR3 nucleotide sequence: TGTGCCAGCAGTACCTTGGGACCAAACACTGAAGCTTTCTTT.

J is TRBJ1-5 and V is TRBV19; D gene unclear. Germline CDR1 reads LNHDA; CDR2 reads SQIVND (reference sequence). Trimming took 4 bases from V and 4 from J, leaving 5 bases between them. This CDR3 contains 12 residues. CDR3 protein: CASSRQNQPQHF. The CDR3 bases are TGTGCCAGTAGTAGGCAGAATCAGCCCCAGCATTTT.

V and J are TRBV6-1 and TRBJ1-1; possible D gene TRBD1, 6 bases. The germline gives CDR1 MNHNS, CDR2 SASEGT. The germline V and J ends were trimmed by 3 bases and 5 bases, with 13 bases remaining between them. The CDR3 sequence is 14 residues long. CDR3 region: CASSDRRGGTEAFF. DNA for the CDR3: TGTGCCAGCAGTGATAGGAGGGGGGGGACTGAAGCTTTCTTT.

The chain recombines TRBV28 with TRBJ2-7; 9 bases align to TRBD1. CDR1 and CDR2 from the germline V gene are MDHEN and SYDVKM. The V and J ends lost 5 bases and 2 bases, in that order; junction bases with no gene match: 7. This CDR3 has 15 residues. The CDR3 DNA reads as TGTGCCAGCAGTGCGGGCGGGACAGGGACCTACGAGCAGTACTTC. It is translated as CASSAGGTGTYEQYF. The whole variable domain, filled in from reference TRBV28 and TRBJ2-7, reads DVKVTQSSRYLVKRTGEKVFLECVQDMDHENMFWYRQDPGLGLRLIYFSYDVKMKEKGDIPEGYSVSREKKERFSLILESASTNQTSMYLCASSAGGTGTYEQYFGPGTRLTVT.

The V gene is TRBV19, the J gene TRBJ2-7, with a weak D call TRBD1 (5 bases). The CDR3 contains 16 residues. V lost 6 bases, J lost 0 bases, and 18 bases lay in between. The V gene's germline CDR1 is LNHDA and CDR2 SQIVND (reference sequence). This CDR3 reads CASSPTAGRVSYEQYF. As DNA, the CDR3 is TGTGCCAGTAGCCCCACCGCCGGCAGGGTCTCCTACGAGCAGTACTTC. The complete variable domain, with remaining parts taken from reference TRBV19 and TRBJ2-7, reads DGGITQSPKYLFRKEGQNVTLSCEQNLNHDAMYWYRQDPGQGLRLIYYSQIVNDFQKGDIAEGYSVSREKKESFPLTVTSAQKNPTAFYLCASSPTAGRVSYEQYFGPGTRLTVT.

This chain links TRBV28 with TRBJ1-2, with a possible D match to TRBD1 (5 bases). There are 16 residues in the CDR3. The germline V and J ends were trimmed by 1 base and 4 bases, with 16 bases remaining between them. Germline V CDR1 and CDR2: MDHEN, SYDVKM. Written as DNA, the CDR3 is TGTGCCAGCAGTTTATCGGGGCATCCCCCGGTCTATGGCTACACCTTC. It translates to CASSLSGHPPVYGYTF.

The genes are TRBV5-4 and TRBJ1-5; TRBD1 agrees at 8 bases. V lost 4 bases to trimming and J lost 1 base; unmatched junction nucleotides: 13. The CDR3 extends over 18 amino acids. Germline loops: CDR1 SGHNT, CDR2 YYREEE (reference sequence). In nucleotides, the CDR3 is TGTGCCAGCAGCCAGGGAGGTCCAGGGGGCTTCAGCAATCAGCCCCAGCATTTT. As protein: CASSQGGPGGFSNQPQHF.

V usage is TRBV7-9 and J usage is TRBJ1-1; 7 nucleotides match TRBD1. Trimming at V came to 6 bases and at J to 4 bases, leaving 5 bases not matched to a gene. This CDR3 region has 13 residues. CDR1 is SEHNR and CDR2 is FQNEAQ in the germline V gene (reference sequence). CDR3 residues: CASSTQGTTEAFF. The CDR3, as DNA: TGTGCCAGCAGTACACAGGGGACCACTGAAGCTTTCTTT.

The J gene is TRBJ1-1, the V gene TRBV14; 8 nucleotides agree with TRBD1. The CDR3 is made up of 13 amino acids. Germline assignment: CDR1 SGHDN and CDR2 FVKESK. Trimming removed 0 bases from V and 10 bases from J; junction bases left unmatched: 4. The CDR3 sequence is CASSQDRTGGAFF. As DNA, the CDR3 is TGTGCCAGCAGCCAAGATCGAACAGGGGGAGCTTTCTTT.

The chain couples TRBV19 to TRBJ2-1; D perhaps matches TRBD1 (5 bases). Trimming left V 2 bases short and J 4 bases short, with 12 bases between. Per the germline V gene, CDR1 is LNHDA and CDR2 is SQIVND (reference sequence). CDR3 size: 15 residues. This CDR3 is CASSIQGGNYNEQFF. The CDR3 nucleotides are TGTGCCAGTAGTATACAGGGTGGAAATTACAATGAGCAGTTCTTC.

The chain recombines TRBV7-9 with TRBJ2-7, with 7 bases that match TRBD2. There are 13 residues in the CDR3. V lost 5 bases to trimming and J lost 2 bases; unmatched junction nucleotides: 3. CDR1 and CDR2 from the germline V gene are SEHNR and FQNEAQ (reference sequence). This chain's CDR3 is CASSHSGTYEQYF. As DNA, the CDR3 is TGTGCCAGCAGCCACAGCGGGACCTACGAGCAGTACTTC.

The J gene is TRBJ1-2, the V gene TRBV13; the D gene is possibly TRBD1 (5 bases). The CDR3 contains 13 residues. Germline loops: CDR1 PRHDT, CDR2 FYEKMQ (reference sequence). The germline V and J ends were trimmed by 0 bases and 7 bases, with 9 bases remaining between them. The CDR3 nucleotides read TGTGCCAGCAGCTTAGGCCAGGGCTCTGGCTACACCTTC. It codes for CASSLGQGSGYTF.

The chain joins TRBV9 to TRBJ2-3; 8 bases agree with TRBD2. Trimming took 7 bases from V and 0 from J; bases not matched to a gene: 31. Germline V gene data show CDR1 as SGDLS and CDR2 as YYNGEE. This CDR3 spans 23 amino acids. In DNA, the CDR3 is TGTGCCAGCGCGCCCGGGGGGGGCGGGGGGCCTCAAACGAAAACCATAAGCACAGATACGCAGTATTTT. Translating gives CASAPGGGGGPQTKTISTDTQYF.

The chain carries TRBV21-1 and TRBJ2-7; the table's D call TRBD2 went unverified against the DNA. TRBV21-1 constitutes a pseudogene. The CDR3 has 13 amino acids. The CDR3 region is CASNPGPDSEQYV. CDR3 in DNA: TGTGCCAGCAACCCCGGGCCGGACTCCGAGCAGTACGTC.

This chain uses TRBV6-2 or TRBV6-3 with TRBJ1-1; the D gene is possibly TRBD1 (5 bases). CDR3 size: 14 residues. In germline, CDR1 is MNHEY, CDR2 SVGEGT. V was shortened by 6 bases and J by 4 bases, with 15 bases between the two germline ends. The CDR3 protein is CASSPQVGVTEAFF. CDR3 DNA: TGTGCCAGCAGCCCACAGGTGGGGGTCACTGAAGCTTTCTTT.

The chain links TRBV9 to TRBJ2-7; 14 positions match TRBD2. Germline V CDR1 and CDR2: SGDLS, YYNGEE. The V and J ends lost 0 bases and 4 bases, in that order; junction bases with no gene match: 9. The CDR3 is 18 amino acids. CDR3 sequence: CASSVAPGLAGARYEQYF. CDR3 bases: TGTGCCAGCAGCGTAGCCCCGGGACTAGCGGGGGCGAGGTACGAGCAGTACTTC.

The chain uses TRBV5-4 and TRBJ2-5; no clear D. The CDR3 is 14 residues long. Between the trimmed V and J ends, which lost 0 bases and 2 bases, there was a span of 8 bases. Germline assignment: CDR1 SGHNT and CDR2 YYREEE (reference sequence). The CDR3 loop reads CASSLVSEQETQYF. In nucleotides, the CDR3 is TGTGCCAGCAGCTTGGTATCGGAGCAAGAGACCCAGTACTTC.

V usage is TRBV7-3 and J usage is TRBJ2-1; 11 nucleotides match TRBD1. Per germline, CDR1 SGHTA and CDR2 FQGTGA. V shed 11 bases and J 6 bases; nucleotides not matched to a gene: 6. The CDR3 has 13 amino acids. The CDR3 DNA reads TGTGCCGTGGGGACAGGGGGGTCCAATGAGCAGTTCTTC. Amino acid sequence: CAVGTGGSNEQFF.